This T cell receptor (beta chain) originates from a study of OX40 agonist ivuxolimab in advanced cancers. At the level of the study: Averaging roughly 60 years in age, with a range of roughly 20 to 90, the cohort was about 83% male. Previous treatment with anti-PD-1, anti-PD-L1 or anti-CTLA-4 therapy was allowed; 35% to 50% had received some. Whole-study findings and limits: Expansion of clones was among the lowest in partial responders at 0.1-3.0 mg/kg.

Using immunoSEQ multiplex PCR, the repertoire was profiled, and TCRdb retains in-frame clones only, with some absent. The data show roughly 70,000 clones, roughly 88% seen once. Germline CDR1 and CDR2: SGHAT and FQNNGV. CDR3 length equals 13 residues. Trimming pared 10 bases from V and 1 base from J, leaving 14 bases between. A remark on this clone: The antigen is undetermined. Other DNA sequences in the sample encode the same CDR3.

This TCR derives from an adult with an advanced solid tumor such as melanoma, head and neck, liver or kidney cancer. Here the sequenced sample was CD4+ or CD8+ T cells sorted from blood, taken in a trial of the OX40 agonist ivuxolimab. V gene TRBV11-2 combines with J gene TRBJ2-7; D is possibly TRBD1 (6 bases). Written as DNA, the CDR3 is TGTGCCACCGGGCAGGGGCCATCCTACGAGCAGTACTTC. This translates into CATGQGPSYEQYF.